The rows below give T cell receptor beta chains drawn from one sample of a study of shared clonotypes between healthy human individuals. Libraries were prepared by immunoSEQ multiplex PCR; TCRdb keeps only in-frame clonotypes and omits some of them. The data hold over a million clones, with approximately 97% observed a single time. Sequenced material: naive CD4+ T cells sorted from blood. Receptors originate from a man aged 25 to 40 in good health. Each CDR3 is given with its conserved first and last residue. D genes are given only for firm matches. Clone size is given for some rows only: seen once, a few or many times, or a class if the clone is expanded.

V gene	D gene	J gene	clone size	CDR3 DNA	CDR3 protein
TRBV11-3	TRBD1	TRBJ1-1	once	TGTGCCAGCAGGAAGGCAGGGGGGACTGAAGCTTTCTTT	CASRKAGGTEAFF
TRBV28	TRBD2	TRBJ2-7	-	TGTGCCAGCAGTACTAGCGGGCATTCCTACGAGCAGTACTTC	CASSTSGHSYEQYF
TRBV28	TRBD1	TRBJ1-5	-	TGTGCCAGCAGAACCGCAGGGGGCGGGGGCAATCAGCCCCAGCATTTT	CASRTAGGGGNQPQHF
TRBV2	-	TRBJ1-2	-	TGTGCCAGCAGTGATTGGGAGCGTGGCTATGGCTACACCTTC	CASSDWERGYGYTF
TRBV18	-	TRBJ2-2	-	TGTGCCAGCTCACTACGGAGTTCGAACACCGGGGAGCTGTTTTTT	CASSLRSSNTGELFF
TRBV27	-	TRBJ1-2	-	TGTGCCAGCAGTTTAAGGGGGGGCCGTAACTATGGCTACACCTTC	CASSLRGGRNYGYTF
TRBV4-1	-	TRBJ2-1	-	TGCGCCAGCAGCCAAGATCCGGGGATTGAGCAGTTCTTC	CASSQDPGIEQFF
TRBV27	-	TRBJ2-6	-	TGTGCCAGCAGTTTATTCGCCAGGGCTGGGGCCAACGTCCTGACTTTC	CASSLFARAGANVLTF
TRBV9	TRBD2	TRBJ2-3	once	TGTGCCAGCACTTCCAGCGGGGCCCGCACAGATACGCAGTATTTT	CASTSSGARTDTQYF
TRBV10-3	TRBD1	TRBJ1-5	-	TGTGCCATCAGTGAGGGACAGGGGATAGGCCAGCCCCAGCATTTT	CAISEGQGIGQPQHF
TRBV29-1	-	TRBJ2-4	-	TGCAGCGTTGATTCCGGGGACATTCAGTACTTC	CSVDSGDIQYF
TRBV7-9	-	TRBJ2-7	-	TGTGCCAGCAGCTTAGGGACCTACGAGCAGTACTTC	CASSLGTYEQYF
TRBV28	TRBD2	TRBJ2-5	once	TGTGCCAGCAGTTTTAGCGGGGCCGGGCGAGAGACCCAGTACTTC	CASSFSGAGRETQYF
TRBV6-1	TRBD1	TRBJ2-2	-	TGTGCCAGCAGTGGACAGGGGCACACCGGGGAGCTGTTTTTT	CASSGQGHTGELFF
TRBV2	-	TRBJ2-3	-	TGTGCCAGCAGTGACTCCCCCGGTGGAGAGGTACAGTATTTT	CASSDSPGGEVQYF
TRBV28	-	TRBJ2-3	-	TGTGCCAGCAGCTCCCATGGACGAGATACGCAGTATTTT	CASSSHGRDTQYF
TRBV27	-	TRBJ2-3	-	TGTGCCAGCAGTTTGGGTGGGTTCGGGTTTGGCACAGATACGCAGTATTTT	CASSLGGFGFGTDTQYF
TRBV6-5	TRBD1	TRBJ2-5	-	TGTGCCAGCAGTCCTGACAGGGCTCGGCTGGAGACCCAGTACTTC	CASSPDRARLETQYF
TRBV30	-	TRBJ2-5	-	TGTGCCTGGAGTGTACGGGGACGGGTGGACTTC	CAWSVRGRVDF
TRBV7-2	-	TRBJ2-3	-	TGTGCCAGCAGCAGAGGACTTACTATAGATACGCAGTATTTT	CASSRGLTIDTQYF
TRBV19	-	TRBJ1-1	-	TGTGCCAGTAGGGCGACGGATGAAGCTTTCTTT	CASRATDEAFF
TRBV25-1	-	TRBJ1-1	-	TGTGCCAGCAGTGAATACGGTGGTAACACTGAAGCTTTCTTT	CASSEYGGNTEAFF
TRBV5-4	TRBD1	TRBJ2-6	-	TGTGCCAGCAGACCGGGACAGAGTTTTGGGGCCAACGTCCTGACTTTC	CASRPGQSFGANVLTF
TRBV6-4	-	TRBJ2-5	-	TGTGCCAGCAGTGATAGACCCGGGGAGACCCAGTACTTC	CASSDRPGETQYF
TRBV4-3	TRBD1	TRBJ2-3	once	TGCGCCAGCAGCCGCCGGACAGGGGGCATGGATACGCAGTATTTT	CASSRRTGGMDTQYF
TRBV15	-	TRBJ2-7	-	TGTGCCACCAGCAGAGATTCAGCAGGGGTCGAGCAGTACTTC	CATSRDSAGVEQYF
TRBV30	-	TRBJ1-2	-	TGTGCCTGGAAATGGGGTAAATCCGGCTACACCTTC	CAWKWGKSGYTF
TRBV5-1	TRBD1	TRBJ1-2	-	TGCGCCAGCAGCTTACAGGGGAGTGGCTATGGCTACACCTTC	CASSLQGSGYGYTF
TRBV5-1	-	TRBJ1-3	-	TGCGCCAGCAGCTTGGGTGGGACGGTCTCTGGAAACACCATATATTTT	CASSLGGTVSGNTIYF
TRBV18	-	TRBJ1-1	-	TGTGCCAGCTCACCGGGGCCCAGACGTCGAGGGGGAGCTTTCTTT	CASSPGPRRRGGAFF
TRBV19	-	TRBJ2-1	-	TGTGCCAGTAGTATAGCGGCGGGACAGACGTACAATGAGCAGTTCTTC	CASSIAAGQTYNEQFF
TRBV6-1	TRBD1	TRBJ2-6	-	TGTGCCAGCAGTGAACGGACAGGGAATGGGGCCAACGTCCTGACTTTC	CASSERTGNGANVLTF
TRBV5-1	TRBD1	TRBJ1-5	-	TGCGCCAGCAGCTCCGCGGGACAGTGGGATCAGCCCCAGCATTTT	CASSSAGQWDQPQHF
TRBV27	-	TRBJ2-5	-	TGTGCCAGCAGTCCCGGTAGCCCCCACAATCAAGAGACCCAGTACTTC	CASSPGSPHNQETQYF
TRBV7-6	TRBD2	TRBJ2-3	-	TGTGCCAGCAGCTTAGGGACTAGCGTAACAGATACGCAGTATTTT	CASSLGTSVTDTQYF
TRBV15	-	TRBJ1-5	-	TGTGCCACCAGCAGAGATCCGGACAGAACCAATCAGCCCCAGCATTTT	CATSRDPDRTNQPQHF
TRBV5-1	-	TRBJ1-4	-	TGCGCCAGCAGCTTGGTGGGGACAACTAATGAAAAACTGTTTTTT	CASSLVGTTNEKLFF